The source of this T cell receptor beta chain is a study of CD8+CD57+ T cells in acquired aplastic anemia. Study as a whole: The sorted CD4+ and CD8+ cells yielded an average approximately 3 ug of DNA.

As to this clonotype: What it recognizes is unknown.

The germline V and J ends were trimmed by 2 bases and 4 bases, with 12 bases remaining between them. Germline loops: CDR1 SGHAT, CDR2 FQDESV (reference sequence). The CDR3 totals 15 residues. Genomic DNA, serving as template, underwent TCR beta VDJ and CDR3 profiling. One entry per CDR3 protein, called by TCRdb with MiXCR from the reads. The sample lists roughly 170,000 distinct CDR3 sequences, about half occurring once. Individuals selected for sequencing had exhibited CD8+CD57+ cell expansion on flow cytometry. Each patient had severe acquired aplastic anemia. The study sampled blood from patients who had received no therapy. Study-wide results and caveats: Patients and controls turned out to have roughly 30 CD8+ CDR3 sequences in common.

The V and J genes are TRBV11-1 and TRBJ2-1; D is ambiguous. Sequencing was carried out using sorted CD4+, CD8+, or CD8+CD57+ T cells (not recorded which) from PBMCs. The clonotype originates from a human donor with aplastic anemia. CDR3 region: CASSLRPGSYNEQFF. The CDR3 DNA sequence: TGTGCCAGCAGCTTACGACCTGGCTCTTACAATGAGCAGTTCTTC.